This T cell receptor (beta chain) was sequenced in a study of immune heterogeneity within non-small cell lung tumors. Bulk tumor genomic DNA constituted the template, at 600 to 750 ng per sample. Far-apart biopsies, several per primary tumor, were taken during surgery. The patients were newly diagnosed with non-small cell lung cancer, had not been treated, and had curative surgery. This clonotype came up once. A much larger clone lies one base from this, so it may be a read error. Amplification of TCR beta CDR3 was performed by multiplex PCR with 32 V and 13 J primers. TCRdb redid the calling of the multiplex PCR reads with MiXCR, one entry per CDR3 protein. The sample lists about 11,000 distinct CDR3 sequences; around 30% were seen once. This CDR3 is 17 amino acids long. CDR1 is MNHNS and CDR2 is SASEGT in the germline V gene.

This clonotype was obtained from a woman between 50 and 59 years old with non-small cell lung cancer. The J gene is TRBJ2-1, the V gene TRBV6-1; D tentatively reads TRBD1 or TRBD2 (5 bases each). Material: lung tumor tissue. The CDR3 DNA follows: TGTGCCAGCAGTCCTCCTGGGTGGGGGTCGCCGAACAATGACCAGTTCTTC. This gives the protein CASSPPGWGSPNNDQFF.